The T cell receptor (beta chain) described here comes from a study of prognosis after radiotherapy for stage I lung cancer. Genomic DNA was subjected to two-round multiplex PCR for amplification of TCR beta CDR3. Primers targeting each individual TRBV and TRBJ gene were applied in first-round PCR. In TCRdb, the multiplex PCR reads were re-called with MiXCR into one record per CDR3 protein. The repertoire holds about 14,000 distinct CDR3 sequences, with around 50% as singletons. In the case of this clonotype: With only one base between it and a far larger clone, this is likely a read error.

Sequencing was performed on PBMCs, taken before or after stereotactic body radiation therapy (not recorded which). The receptor was derived from a donor of 50 years or more with non-small cell lung cancer.

This CDR3 is CASSSPGHGARTQYF. CDR3 DNA sequence: TGTGCCAGCAGCTCGCCGGGACATGGGGCGCGAACGCAGTATTTT. This sequence joins TRBV7-9 and TRBJ2-3, with D perhaps TRBD1 (6 bases). This CDR3 spans 15 amino acids. Per germline, CDR1 SEHNR and CDR2 FQNEAQ (reference sequence). Between the trimmed V and J ends, which lost 4 bases and 9 bases, there was a span of 20 bases.